The 27 T cell receptor beta chains below come from one sample, sequenced in a study of shared clonotypes between healthy human individuals. Libraries were prepared by immunoSEQ multiplex PCR; TCRdb keeps only in-frame clonotypes and omits some of them. Here the sample spans hundreds of thousands of clones, roughly 96% being singletons. CD45RO-negative, CCR7-selected cells formed the naive CD8 fraction, which excluded terminally differentiated effector memory CD45RA+ cells. Input material: naive CD8+ T cells sorted from blood. These receptors all come from a woman aged 30 to 39 in good health.

As to this clone: The sample has other DNA sequences that encode this CDR3 too. The J gene is TRBJ1-1, the V gene TRBV28, with D tentatively TRBD1 (6 bases). Trimming cost V 3 bases and J 1 base, with 6 bases left between them. The CDR3 consists of 13 residues. Germline CDR1 reads MDHEN; CDR2 reads SYDVKM. The CDR3 here is CASSLTGNTEAFF. The CDR3 nucleotides are TGTGCCAGCAGTTTGACAGGGAACACTGAAGCTTTCTTT.

V is TRBV27 and J is TRBJ1-1; TRBD1 might be the D (5 bases). The CDR3 has 16 residues. Germline V gene data show CDR1 as MNHEY and CDR2 as SMNVEV (reference sequence). V was trimmed by 6 bases and J by 0 bases, leaving 17 bases between them. CDR3 DNA sequence: TGTGCCAGCAGCCACCGGGACCGCGCGATGAACACTGAAGCTTTCTTT. Translated, it gives CASSHRDRAMNTEAFF.

The rearrangement uses TRBV6-5 and TRBJ2-3; weak D call: TRBD1 (6 bases). The CDR3 extends over 16 amino acids. Germline loops: CDR1 MNHEY, CDR2 SVGAGI. The germline V and J ends were trimmed by 2 bases and 6 bases, with 18 bases remaining between them. CDR3 sequence: CASSYGTTSIEDTQYF. The CDR3 coding sequence is TGTGCCAGCAGTTACGGGACAACTTCAATAGAGGATACGCAGTATTTT.

The chain employs TRBV19 and TRBJ2-7, with 7 bases matching TRBD2. The CDR3 is made up of 18 amino acids. V shed 3 bases, J shed 0 bases, and the junction held 14 bases outside the gene matches. Germline V gene lookup returns CDR1 LNHDA and CDR2 SQIVND (reference sequence). The CDR3 loop is CASSILPAASGNSYEQYF. CDR3 nucleotide sequence: TGTGCCAGTAGTATTCTTCCTGCGGCTAGCGGAAACTCCTACGAGCAGTACTTC.

The chain couples TRBV28 to TRBJ2-7; D is undetermined. The germline V gene has CDR1 MDHEN and CDR2 SYDVKM. V was trimmed by 7 bases and J by 5 bases, leaving 15 bases between them. This CDR3 has 13 amino acids. The CDR3 nucleotides read TGTGCCAGCACCAAAATGGTATGGGACGAGCAGTACTTC. It is translated as CASTKMVWDEQYF.

V and J are TRBV5-6 and TRBJ2-7, with a possible D match to TRBD1 (6 bases). The CDR3 has 13 amino acids. V shed 0 bases and J shed 6 bases, with 10 bases lying between them. Germline CDR1 reads SGHDT; CDR2 reads YYEEEE. Here the CDR3 DNA reads TGTGCCAGCAGCTTGGGGACAGCGGCCGAGCAGTACTTC. Translated, it gives CASSLGTAAEQYF.

This chain uses TRBV9 with TRBJ2-7; no firm D call. V was trimmed by 6 bases and J by 0 bases, leaving 13 bases between them. The CDR3 loop spans 14 amino acids. The germline V gene has CDR1 SGDLS and CDR2 YYNGEE. The CDR3: CASNPSPNSYEQYF. The CDR3 coding sequence is TGTGCCAGCAATCCTTCCCCCAACTCCTACGAGCAGTACTTC. The entire variable domain, with the rest obtained from reference TRBV9 and TRBJ2-7, is as follows: DSGVTQTPKHLITATGQRVTLRCSPRSGDLSVYWYQQSLDQGLQFLIQYYNGEERAKGNILERFSAQQFPDLHSELNLSSLELGDSALYFCASNPSPNSYEQYFGPGTRLTVT.

V usage is TRBV28 and J usage is TRBJ2-2; 9 nucleotides align to TRBD1. The J segment lost 5 bases and the V segment lost 5 bases, leaving 6 bases of the junction unmatched. The V gene's germline CDR1 is MDHEN and CDR2 SYDVKM. The CDR3 runs to 15 residues. CDR3 sequence (DNA): TGTGCCAGCAGTCCAACAGGGGGCATGACCGGGGAGCTGTTTTTT. Its protein is CASSPTGGMTGELFF.

V usage is TRBV27 and J usage is TRBJ2-7, with 10 bases matching TRBD2. Germline assignment: CDR1 MNHEY and CDR2 SMNVEV (reference sequence). J lost 5 bases, V lost 2 bases, and 3 bases had no gene match. The CDR3 is 14 residues long. CDR3 DNA sequence: TGTGCCAGCAGTTTAATAGCGGGAGGCCACGAGCAGTACTTC. Its translation is CASSLIAGGHEQYF.

This chain links TRBV28 with TRBJ2-7; a weak D match, TRBD1 (6 bases). This CDR3 spans 14 amino acids. The germline V gene has CDR1 MDHEN and CDR2 SYDVKM. Trimming left V 3 bases short and J 6 bases short, with 15 bases between. CDR3 amino acids: CASSFQGQGFEQYF. DNA for the CDR3: TGTGCCAGCAGTTTCCAGGGCCAGGGGTTCGAGCAGTACTTC.

The chain has TRBV4-1 and TRBJ2-7; D may be TRBD1 or TRBD2 (7 bases each). The V gene lost 1 base and the J gene lost 2 bases, with 15 bases spanning the gap. Germline CDR1 reads MGHRA; CDR2 reads YSYEKL. This CDR3 is 16 amino acids long. The CDR3 sequence is CASSQGVGGGPYEQYF. The CDR3 nucleotides read TGCGCCAGCAGCCAAGGGGTGGGAGGGGGCCCCTACGAGCAGTACTTC.

This clone was found once. The CDR3 region is CASSDPNGADYNEQFF. For the CDR3, the DNA is TGTGCCAGCAGTGACCCCAACGGGGCAGATTACAATGAGCAGTTCTTC. The rearrangement links TRBV25-1 to TRBJ2-1; D may correspond to TRBD1 or TRBD2 (5 bases each). The CDR3 runs 16 residues. CDR1 is MGHDK and CDR2 is SYGVNS in the germline V gene. The V end was cut by 3 bases, the J end by 4 bases, with 16 bases between.

The genes are TRBV7-8 and TRBJ2-7; TRBD2 might be the D (6 bases). Per germline, CDR1 SGHVS and CDR2 FQNEAQ. This CDR3 contains 14 residues. The ends were cut back, 5 bases at V and 0 bases at J, with 11 bases in the middle. CDR3 sequence (DNA): TGTGCCAGCAGCCCTGGGACTGTCTCCTACGAGCAGTACTTC. The encoded protein is CASSPGTVSYEQYF.

This chain uses TRBV28 with TRBJ2-5; TRBD1 might be the D (5 bases). CDR3 size: 14 residues. Germline CDR1 reads MDHEN; CDR2 reads SYDVKM. V dropped 2 bases and J dropped 5 bases, with 12 bases sitting between them. CDR3 protein: CASSLHRQMETQYF. The DNA of the CDR3 is TGTGCCAGCAGTTTACACCGACAGATGGAGACCCAGTACTTC.

The chain links TRBV9 to TRBJ2-1; either TRBD1 or TRBD2 may supply D (5 bases each). V lost 4 bases and J lost 8, with 13 bases in between. The CDR3 is 13 amino acids. The germline V gene encodes CDR1 SGDLS and CDR2 YYNGEE. In nucleotides, the CDR3 is TGTGCCAGCAGCCCCCCCAGGGACGATGAGCAGTTCTTC. It is translated as CASSPPRDDEQFF.

V gene TRBV6-5 combines with J gene TRBJ1-2, with 8 bases aligning to TRBD1. The V gene's germline CDR1 is MNHEY and CDR2 SVGAGI. This CDR3 contains 15 residues. With V trimmed by 7 bases and J by 5 bases, 12 bases remained unmatched. The CDR3 spells CASKERQGTRYGYTF. CDR3 coding DNA: TGTGCCAGCAAAGAAAGACAGGGGACTAGGTATGGCTACACCTTC.

This clone is a singleton in its sample. The chain employs TRBV27 and TRBJ2-2; no firm D call. Trimming took off 6 bases at V and 2 bases at J, with 13 bases between the two ends. The CDR3 spans 15 residues. From germline, CDR1 is MNHEY and CDR2 SMNVEV (reference sequence). DNA of the CDR3: TGTGCCAGCAGCTTGGACGATACAAACACCGGGGAGCTGTTTTTT. Translated: CASSLDDTNTGELFF.

The chain has TRBV4-2 and TRBJ2-5; 10 bases agree with TRBD2. This CDR3 comprises 16 residues. The junction had 5 bases not matched to a gene; V was cut back by 0 bases and J by 4 bases. Germline CDR1 and CDR2: LGHNA and YNFKEQ. The CDR3 reads CASSQEAAGGGETQYF. The CDR3, as DNA: TGTGCCAGCAGCCAAGAGGCAGCGGGAGGGGGAGAGACCCAGTACTTC.

This chain connects TRBV6-6 to TRBJ1-1, with TRBD1 matching 8 bases. The J segment lost 2 bases and the V segment lost 4 bases, leaving 3 bases of the junction unmatched. The CDR3 is made up of 14 amino acids. Per germline, CDR1 MNHNY and CDR2 SVGAGI (reference sequence). The CDR3 here is CASSWTGTNTEAFF. Written as DNA, the CDR3 is TGTGCCAGCAGTTGGACAGGGACCAACACTGAAGCTTTCTTT.

V gene TRBV4-1 combines with J gene TRBJ1-2, with D possibly being TRBD1 (5 bases). The germline V gene has CDR1 MGHRA and CDR2 YSYEKL. The CDR3 is 18 residues long. V shed 1 base and J shed 1 base, with 19 bases lying between them. The CDR3 nucleotides read TGCGCCAGCAGCCAAGGGCCCAAAAGGGACGGAAATAACTATGGCTACACCTTC. Translation: CASSQGPKRDGNNYGYTF.

The chain carries TRBV9 and TRBJ2-6; D perhaps matches TRBD1 (6 bases). The CDR3 runs to 16 residues. Per the germline V gene, CDR1 is SGDLS and CDR2 is YYNGEE. V was cut by 3 bases and J by 3 bases, with 13 bases left in between. CDR3 protein: CASSALYRVGANVLTF. CDR3 bases: TGTGCCAGCAGCGCACTTTACAGGGTTGGGGCCAACGTCCTGACTTTC. Supplemented by reference TRBV9 and TRBJ2-6, the full variable domain reads DSGVTQTPKHLITATGQRVTLRCSPRSGDLSVYWYQQSLDQGLQFLIQYYNGEERAKGNILERFSAQQFPDLHSELNLSSLELGDSALYFCASSALYRVGANVLTFGAGSRLTVL.

This chain joins TRBV7-9 and TRBJ2-3, with a tentative D call TRBD1 (6 bases). The germline V gene has CDR1 SEHNR and CDR2 FQNEAQ (reference sequence). Trimming removed 5 bases from V and 4 bases from J, with 16 bases in between. The CDR3 has 15 amino acids. The CDR3 spells CASSRPRGGADTQYF. The CDR3 coding sequence is TGTGCCAGCAGCCGGCCCAGAGGGGGAGCAGATACGCAGTATTTT.

This clone showed up just once. The CDR3 loop is CASSQEDSGGWPQHF. In DNA, the CDR3 is TGCGCCAGCAGCCAAGAGGACTCTGGGGGATGGCCCCAGCATTTT. The gene calls are TRBV4-1 and TRBJ1-5; perhaps TRBD1 as D (5 bases). The V and J ends lost 0 bases and 9 bases respectively, with 15 bases between them. This CDR3 is built from 15 residues. Germline V gene sequence: CDR1 MGHRA, CDR2 YSYEKL.

This chain joins TRBV6-6 and TRBJ2-5, with D possibly matching TRBD2 (6 bases). V gave up 7 bases and J gave up 6 bases, with 21 bases separating them. Germline V CDR1 and CDR2: MNHNY, SVGAGI (reference sequence). The CDR3 length is 15 residues. CDR3: CASTPGTGAGKTQYF. The CDR3 region has the DNA TGTGCCAGCACTCCTGGGACTGGGGCTGGGAAGACCCAGTACTTC.

This chain joins TRBV5-8 and TRBJ2-3, with D possibly being TRBD2 (5 bases). The CDR3 has 16 residues. Trimming removed 1 base at V and 5 bases at J, with 17 bases between. Per the germline V gene, CDR1 is SGHTS and CDR2 is YDEGEE. The CDR3: CASSLYGDARGDTQYF. CDR3 coding DNA: TGTGCCAGCAGCTTGTACGGGGATGCCCGGGGAGATACGCAGTATTTT.

The genes are TRBV28 and TRBJ2-3; D remains ambiguous. This CDR3 is built from 13 residues. Trimming removed 5 bases from V and 3 bases from J, with 9 bases in between. CDR1 MDHEN and CDR2 SYDVKM come from the germline V gene. The CDR3 DNA follows: TGTGCCAGCAGTGGTATATGGACAGATACGCAGTATTTT. Its protein is CASSGIWTDTQYF.

The gene calls are TRBV13 and TRBJ2-2; a weak D match, TRBD1 (6 bases). Germline CDR1 and CDR2: PRHDT and FYEKMQ (reference sequence). The V gene lost 5 bases and the J gene lost 0 bases, with 10 bases spanning the gap. This CDR3 region has 15 residues. For the CDR3, the DNA is TGTGCCAGCAGCCAGGGACATACGAACACCGGGGAGCTGTTTTTT. The encoded protein is CASSQGHTNTGELFF.